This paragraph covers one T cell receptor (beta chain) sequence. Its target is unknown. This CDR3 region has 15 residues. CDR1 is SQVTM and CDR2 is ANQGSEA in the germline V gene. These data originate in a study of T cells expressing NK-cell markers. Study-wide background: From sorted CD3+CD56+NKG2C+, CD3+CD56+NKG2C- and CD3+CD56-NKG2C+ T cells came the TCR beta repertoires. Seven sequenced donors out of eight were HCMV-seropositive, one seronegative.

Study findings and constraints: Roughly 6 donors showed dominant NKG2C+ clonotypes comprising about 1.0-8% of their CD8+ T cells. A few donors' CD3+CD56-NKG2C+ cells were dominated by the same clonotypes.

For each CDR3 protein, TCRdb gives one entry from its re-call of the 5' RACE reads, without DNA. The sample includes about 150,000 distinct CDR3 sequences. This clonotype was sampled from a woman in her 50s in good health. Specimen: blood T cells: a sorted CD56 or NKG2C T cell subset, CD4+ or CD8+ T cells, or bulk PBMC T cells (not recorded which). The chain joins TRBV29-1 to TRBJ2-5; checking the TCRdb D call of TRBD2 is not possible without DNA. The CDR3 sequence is CSVEGSSGMVETQYF.